Listed below are T cell receptor beta chains from one sample, sequenced in a study of blood T cell repertoires in COVID-19. Libraries were prepared by immunoSEQ multiplex PCR; TCRdb keeps only in-frame clonotypes and omits some of them. In the table there are 85,000 to 90,000 clones, around 86% of which are singletons. Sequencing used peripheral blood. The source of these receptors is a woman older than 75 with active or convalescent COVID-19. Both conserved end residues are part of each CDR3. A D gene is named only where the DNA matches it firmly. A row's size may be missing; if present it is once, few, many or a size class.

cdr3_nt: TGTGCCAGCAGCGTAGCCGGACAGGGGGCGAACACCGGGGAGCTGTTTTTT; cdr3_aa: CASSVAGQGANTGELFF; d_call: TRBD1; j_call: TRBJ2-2; v_call: TRBV9; cdr3_length: 17; clone_size: -
cdr3_nt: TGTGCCAGCAGGCAGGGGTGGGTTGAAGCTTTCTTT; cdr3_aa: CASRQGWVEAFF; d_call: -; j_call: TRBJ1-1; v_call: TRBV6-6; cdr3_length: 12; clone_size: once
cdr3_nt: TGTGCCAGCAGTGAAGCGGCAGCGGAAACCTACGAGCAGTACTTC; cdr3_aa: CASSEAAAETYEQYF; d_call: -; j_call: TRBJ2-7; v_call: TRBV2; cdr3_length: 15; clone_size: -
cdr3_nt: TGCAGCGTTGCCGACAGGAACCCTGGAAACACCATATATTTT; cdr3_aa: CSVADRNPGNTIYF; d_call: -; j_call: TRBJ1-3; v_call: TRBV29-1; cdr3_length: 14; clone_size: -
cdr3_nt: TGTGCCAGCAGCCCGGGACAGACAACGAACACTGAAGCTTTCTTT; cdr3_aa: CASSPGQTTNTEAFF; d_call: TRBD1; j_call: TRBJ1-1; v_call: TRBV6-5; cdr3_length: 15; clone_size: -
cdr3_nt: TGCGCCAGCAGCCTCCAAGGCGGATTAGCCAAAAACATTCAGTACTTC; cdr3_aa: CASSLQGGLAKNIQYF; d_call: -; j_call: TRBJ2-4; v_call: TRBV4-1; cdr3_length: 16; clone_size: once
cdr3_nt: TGTGCCAGCAGTTCACAGGGGCAGCCCCAGCATTTT; cdr3_aa: CASSSQGQPQHF; d_call: TRBD1; j_call: TRBJ1-5; v_call: TRBV28; cdr3_length: 12; clone_size: -
cdr3_nt: TGTGCCAGCAGCTCGAATCCGACTAGCGGGGGTGTAGATACGCAGTATTTT; cdr3_aa: CASSSNPTSGGVDTQYF; d_call: TRBD2; j_call: TRBJ2-3; v_call: TRBV11-2; cdr3_length: 17; clone_size: once
cdr3_nt: TGTGCCAGCACGGGACTAGTCCGGGAGACCCAGTACTTC; cdr3_aa: CASTGLVRETQYF; d_call: TRBD2; j_call: TRBJ2-5; v_call: TRBV2; cdr3_length: 13; clone_size: -
cdr3_nt: TGTGCCAGCAGCTTTAGCGGGAGGGCCTCCCCAGGGGAGCTGTTTTTT; cdr3_aa: CASSFSGRASPGELFF; d_call: TRBD2; j_call: TRBJ2-2; v_call: TRBV7-2; cdr3_length: 16; clone_size: -
cdr3_nt: TGTGCCAGCAGCTTAAATCCTAGCGGGGGGGCGGAGACCCAGTACTTC; cdr3_aa: CASSLNPSGGAETQYF; d_call: TRBD2; j_call: TRBJ2-5; v_call: TRBV7-3; cdr3_length: 16; clone_size: -
cdr3_nt: TGTGCCAGTAGTTTAAGCGCCTATGAGCAGTTCTTC; cdr3_aa: CASSLSAYEQFF; d_call: -; j_call: TRBJ2-1; v_call: TRBV19; cdr3_length: 12; clone_size: -
cdr3_nt: TGCGCCAGCAGCTTGGGCCAAACTAACACCGGGGAGCTGTTTTTT; cdr3_aa: CASSLGQTNTGELFF; d_call: -; j_call: TRBJ2-2; v_call: TRBV5-1; cdr3_length: 15; clone_size: -
cdr3_nt: TGTGCCAGTAGGATTAGCGGACCCCGGCCCGGGGAGCTGTTTTTT; cdr3_aa: CASRISGPRPGELFF; d_call: -; j_call: TRBJ2-2; v_call: TRBV19; cdr3_length: 15; clone_size: once
cdr3_nt: TGTGCCAGCAGTGAACGGGACTCTGGAAACACCATATATTTT; cdr3_aa: CASSERDSGNTIYF; d_call: -; j_call: TRBJ1-3; v_call: TRBV2; cdr3_length: 14; clone_size: -
cdr3_nt: TGTGCCAGCAGCTCCGGCTATAATTCACCCCTCCACTTT; cdr3_aa: CASSSGYNSPLHF; d_call: -; j_call: TRBJ1-6; v_call: TRBV27; cdr3_length: 13; clone_size: -
cdr3_nt: TGCAGCGTAATTCACAGGGGGAACACTGAAGCTTTCTTT; cdr3_aa: CSVIHRGNTEAFF; d_call: TRBD1; j_call: TRBJ1-1; v_call: TRBV29-1; cdr3_length: 13; clone_size: -